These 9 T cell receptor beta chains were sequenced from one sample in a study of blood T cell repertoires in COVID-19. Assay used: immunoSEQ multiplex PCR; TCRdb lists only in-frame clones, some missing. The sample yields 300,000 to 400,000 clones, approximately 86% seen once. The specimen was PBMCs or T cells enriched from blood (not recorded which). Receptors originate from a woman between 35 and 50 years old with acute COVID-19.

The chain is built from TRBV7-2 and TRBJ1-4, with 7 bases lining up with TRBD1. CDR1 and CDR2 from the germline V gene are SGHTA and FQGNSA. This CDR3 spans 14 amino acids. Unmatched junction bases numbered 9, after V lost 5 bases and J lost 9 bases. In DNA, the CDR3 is TGTGCCAGCAGCCCCCAGGGGGACAGTAAAAAACTGTTTTTT. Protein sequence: CASSPQGDSKKLFF.

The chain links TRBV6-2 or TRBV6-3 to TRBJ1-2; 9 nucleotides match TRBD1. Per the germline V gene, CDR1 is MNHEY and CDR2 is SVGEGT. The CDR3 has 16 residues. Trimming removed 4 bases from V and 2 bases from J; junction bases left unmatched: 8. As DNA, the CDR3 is TGTGCCAGCAGTTTACCCCGGGACAGGGACAACTATGGCTACACCTTC. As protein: CASSLPRDRDNYGYTF.

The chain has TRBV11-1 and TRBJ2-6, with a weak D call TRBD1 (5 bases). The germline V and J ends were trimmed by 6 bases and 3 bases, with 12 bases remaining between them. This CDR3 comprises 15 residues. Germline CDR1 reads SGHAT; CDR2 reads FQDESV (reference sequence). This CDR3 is CASSFRVRGANVLTF. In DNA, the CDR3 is TGTGCCAGCAGTTTCAGGGTTCGTGGGGCCAACGTCCTGACTTTC.

The chain's CDR3 is CASSNYPTPSYEQYF. As DNA, the CDR3 is TGTGCCAGCAGTAACTATCCGACACCATCCTACGAGCAGTACTTC. The rearrangement links TRBV6-5 to TRBJ2-7, with D uncertain. The ends were cut back, 5 bases at V and 1 base at J, with 15 bases in the middle. Per germline, CDR1 MNHEY and CDR2 SVGAGI. The CDR3 extends over 15 amino acids.

Here the CDR3 reads CASSARQVVNGANVLTF. CDR3 coding DNA: TGTGCCAGCAGCGCACGACAGGTGGTTAATGGGGCCAACGTCCTGACTTTC. This chain joins TRBV9 and TRBJ2-6, with D perhaps TRBD1 (6 bases). Germline V CDR1 and CDR2: SGDLS, YYNGEE. This CDR3 has 17 amino acids. With 3 bases removed from V and 3 bases from J, the gap between germline ends came to 16 bases.

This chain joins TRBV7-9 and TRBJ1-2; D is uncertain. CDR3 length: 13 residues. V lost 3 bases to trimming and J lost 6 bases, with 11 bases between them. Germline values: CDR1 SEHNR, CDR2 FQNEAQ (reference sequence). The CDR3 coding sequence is TGTGCCAGCAGCTTGATAAACGAGGATGGCTACACCTTC. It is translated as CASSLINEDGYTF. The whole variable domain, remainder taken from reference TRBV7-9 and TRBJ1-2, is DTGVSQNPRHKITKRGQNVTFRCDPISEHNRLYWYRQTLGQGPEFLTYFQNEAQLEKSRLLSDRFSAERPKGSFSTLEIQRTEQGDSAMYLCASSLINEDGYTFGSGTRLTVV.

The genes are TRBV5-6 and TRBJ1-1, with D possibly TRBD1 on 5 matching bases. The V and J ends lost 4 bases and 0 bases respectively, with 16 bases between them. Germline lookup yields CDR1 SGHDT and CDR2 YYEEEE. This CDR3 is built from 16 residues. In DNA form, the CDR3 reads TGTGCCAGCAGCCCGACAGAGGTGGGGATGAACACTGAAGCTTTCTTT. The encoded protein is CASSPTEVGMNTEAFF.

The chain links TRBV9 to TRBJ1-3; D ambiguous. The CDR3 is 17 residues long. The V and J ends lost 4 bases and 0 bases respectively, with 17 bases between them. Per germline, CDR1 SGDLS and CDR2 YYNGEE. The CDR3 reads CASSLLGQATSGNTIYF. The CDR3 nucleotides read TGTGCCAGCAGCCTCCTTGGGCAGGCAACCTCTGGAAACACCATATATTTT.

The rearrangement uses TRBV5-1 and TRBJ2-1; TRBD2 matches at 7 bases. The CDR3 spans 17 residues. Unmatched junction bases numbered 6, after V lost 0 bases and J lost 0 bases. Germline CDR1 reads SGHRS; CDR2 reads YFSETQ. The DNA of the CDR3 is TGCGCCAGCAGCTTGGACCGAGCGGGGAACTCCTACAATGAGCAGTTCTTC. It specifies CASSLDRAGNSYNEQFF.